The source of this TCR beta chain is a study of T cell repertoires in cytomegalovirus infection. Study-level points and caveats: Individuals carrying CMV plus the relevant HLA were identified by cumulative frequency of public TCR beta families. The ex vivo response showed dominance by HLA-C-restricted CMV-specific TCR beta clonotypes.

This clonotype occurred a few times. Antigen: not known. TCRdb itself ran the reads through MiXCR, one entry per CDR3 protein. The repertoire includes about 89,000 distinct CDR3 sequences, around 28% of them detected once, and approximately 75% sits in the top ten. This receptor was identified in a human donor in good health (CMV status not recorded). Some clones in this sample may be carry-over from other donors' samples. This specimen was CD8+ T cells from cultured PBMCs, taken from culture after CMV antigen stimulation.

CDR3 in DNA: TGTGCCAGCAGTTACACTTGGACAGGGCAGAACACTGAAGCTTTCTTT. Translated: CASSYTWTGQNTEAFF. V usage is TRBV6-2 or TRBV6-3 and J usage is TRBJ1-1; 8 positions agree with TRBD1. CDR3 length equals 16 residues. Germline V lookup: CDR1 MNHEY, CDR2 SVGEGT. V lost 2 bases and J lost 1; bases outside the gene matches: 6.